This T cell receptor (beta chain) comes out of a study of early T cells in non-severe SARS-CoV-2 infection. Study-wide background: The study sequenced bulk RNA from unsorted whole blood, with chains unpaired.

Each single cDNA molecule received a unique molecular identifier. TCRdb reanalysed the 5' RACE reads using MiXCR and keeps one entry per CDR3 protein. The profile shows about 97,000 distinct CDR3 sequences, about 10% of them singletons. V dropped 5 bases and J dropped 12 bases, with 17 bases sitting between them. The germline CDR1 and CDR2 sequences are SQVTM and ANQGSEA. The CDR3 has 12 residues. The chain employs TRBV29-1 and TRBJ2-1, with D perhaps TRBD1 (5 bases). The sequencing here drew on whole blood, taken at baseline. This receptor was identified in an adult who was a healthcare worker with PCR-confirmed SARS-CoV-2 infection or an uninfected control (not recorded which). The CDR3 coding sequence is TGCAGCGTTAGCTTACAGGATCCTGGGCAGTTCTTC. It codes for CSVSLQDPGQFF.